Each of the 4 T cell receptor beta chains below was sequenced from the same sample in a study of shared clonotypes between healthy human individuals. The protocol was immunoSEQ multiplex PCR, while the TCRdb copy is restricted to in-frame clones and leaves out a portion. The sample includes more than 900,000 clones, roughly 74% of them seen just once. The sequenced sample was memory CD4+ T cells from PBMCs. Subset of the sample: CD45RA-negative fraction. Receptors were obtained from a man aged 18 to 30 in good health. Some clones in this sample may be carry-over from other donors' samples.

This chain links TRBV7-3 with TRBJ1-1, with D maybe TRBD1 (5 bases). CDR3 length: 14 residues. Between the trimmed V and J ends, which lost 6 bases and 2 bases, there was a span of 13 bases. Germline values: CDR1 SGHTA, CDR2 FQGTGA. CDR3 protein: CASRYDRSNTEAFF. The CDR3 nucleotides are TGTGCCAGCAGGTACGACAGATCTAACACTGAAGCTTTCTTT. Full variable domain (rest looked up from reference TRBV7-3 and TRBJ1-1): GAGVSQTPSNKVTEKGKYVELRCDPISGHTALYWYRQSLGQGPEFLIYFQGTGAADDSGLPNDRFFAVRPEGSVSTLKIQRTERGDSAVYLCASRYDRSNTEAFFGQGTRLTVV.

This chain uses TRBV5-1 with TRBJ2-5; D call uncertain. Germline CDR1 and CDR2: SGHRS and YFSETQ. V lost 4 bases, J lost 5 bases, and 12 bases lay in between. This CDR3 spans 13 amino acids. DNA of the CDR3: TGCGCCAGCAGCAGGACCCTCTCGGAGACCCAGTACTTC. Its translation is CASSRTLSETQYF.

CDR3 sequence: CASSQPDSHEQYF. The CDR3 DNA reads TGTGCCAGCAGTCAACCGGACAGCCACGAGCAGTACTTC. The rearrangement links TRBV11-3 to TRBJ2-7; D is possibly TRBD1 (6 bases). The V end was cut by 6 bases, the J end by 5 bases, with 14 bases between. The CDR3 runs 13 residues. CDR1 SGHNT and CDR2 YENEEA come from the germline V gene.

The CDR3: CASSFQPLSYNEQFF. DNA of the CDR3: TGTGCCAGCAGTTTTCAGCCTCTCTCCTACAATGAGCAGTTCTTC. The rearrangement uses TRBV6-1 and TRBJ2-1; D unclear. CDR3 length: 15 amino acids. CDR1 and CDR2 from the germline V gene are MNHNS and SASEGT. Trimming pared 5 bases from V and 0 bases from J, leaving 11 bases between.